This TCR beta chain was recovered during a study of cytomegalovirus exposure and HLA in healthy donors. Study information: A data release that came early held some 84 million unique TCRs from HLA-typed donors. Study observations and caveats: Trimming of TCR beta V- and J-genes showed a link, identified in a later analysis, to a missense DCLRE1C variant.

V was pared by 8 bases and J by 1 base, with 3 bases of the junction left unmatched. From germline, CDR1 is ENHRY and CDR2 SYGVKD. The CDR3 contains 14 residues. The PCR used 60 Vbeta and 13 Jbeta primers. TCRdb keeps only in-frame clones here, not all; method: immunoSEQ multiplex PCR. Its clone listing holds roughly 80,000 clones. Comments on this clone: The antigen is not known.

These donors, healthy bone marrow donors, were studied. The rearrangement links TRBV10-3 to TRBJ2-3; 10 positions agree with TRBD1. Sequencing was done on a sample of PBMCs. The sequence was obtained from a woman aged 25 to 39 in good health and CMV-seronegative. This CDR3 reads CAIGQGGRTDTQYF. CDR3 DNA sequence: TGTGCCATCGGACAGGGGGGCCGCACAGATACGCAGTATTTT.